These T cell receptor beta chains were read from a single sample in a study of vaccination and CD4 T cells after COVID-19. These receptors lack a known antigen. TCRdb recomputed calls from the PCR reads with MiXCR, one row per CDR3 protein. The sample holds about 10,000 distinct CDR3 sequences, just over 55% seen once. The sequenced material came from CD4+ T cells from blood, cultured in vitro. The source of these receptors is a human donor who had recovered from COVID-19. Both conserved end residues are part of each CDR3. The order of the fields is clone size, D gene, J gene, V gene, CDR3 protein, CDR3 DNA. The D gene is left open where the match is weak. The size field is filled for only some rows; it gives once, few, many or a size class.

clone size: few
D gene: TRBD1
J gene: TRBJ1-2
V gene: TRBV20-1
CDR3 protein: CSARDSLGGQHGYTF
CDR3 DNA: TGCAGTGCTAGAGATAGTCTCGGGGGACAGCATGGATACACCTTC

clone size: few
D gene: NA
J gene: TRBJ1-2
V gene: TRBV28
CDR3 protein: CASVNRDTSGFRGYTF
CDR3 DNA: TGTGCCAGCGTCAACCGGGACACCTCTGGATTCCGTGGCTACACCTTC

clone size: few
D gene: TRBD1
J gene: TRBJ2-3
V gene: TRBV5-1
CDR3 protein: CASSRGQGIGTQYF
CDR3 DNA: TGCGCCAGCAGCCGGGGACAGGGAATAGGGACGCAGTATTTT

clone size: NA
D gene: TRBD2
J gene: TRBJ2-3
V gene: TRBV12-3/TRBV12-4
CDR3 protein: CASSWTSGADTQYF
CDR3 DNA: TGTGCCAGCAGTTGGACTAGCGGCGCAGATACGCAGTATTTT

clone size: NA
D gene: NA
J gene: TRBJ1-4
V gene: TRBV15
CDR3 protein: CATSRPSDLKEKLFF
CDR3 DNA: TGTGCCACCAGCAGACCCTCGGACCTAAAGGAAAAACTGTTTTTT

clone size: NA
D gene: TRBD1
J gene: TRBJ1-2
V gene: TRBV7-6
CDR3 protein: CASSRTGPDGVTF
CDR3 DNA: TGTGCCAGCAGCAGGACAGGGCCCGACGGGGTCACCTTC

clone size: few
D gene: NA
J gene: TRBJ1-1
V gene: TRBV6-1
CDR3 protein: CAGSASTGLNTEAFF
CDR3 DNA: TGTGCCGGATCTGCCTCAACCGGGTTGAACACTGAAGCTTTCTTT

clone size: few
D gene: TRBD1
J gene: TRBJ2-2
V gene: TRBV7-6
CDR3 protein: CASSPGQGLRVTGELFF
CDR3 DNA: TGTGCCAGCAGCCCCGGACAGGGATTGCGTGTCACCGGGGAGCTGTTTTTT

clone size: few
D gene: NA
J gene: TRBJ1-6
V gene: TRBV27
CDR3 protein: CASTGVPGFNSPLHF
CDR3 DNA: TGTGCCAGCACTGGGGTCCCCGGGTTTAATTCACCCCTCCACTTT

clone size: NA
D gene: NA
J gene: TRBJ1-3
V gene: TRBV19
CDR3 protein: CASSPTGPGTIYF
CDR3 DNA: TGTGCCAGTAGTCCGACAGGACCTGGCACCATATATTTT

clone size: few
D gene: NA
J gene: TRBJ1-5
V gene: TRBV6-2/TRBV6-3
CDR3 protein: CASRTTGTSNQPQHF
CDR3 DNA: TGTGCCAGCAGGACTACAGGGACTAGCAATCAGCCCCAGCATTTT

clone size: NA
D gene: NA
J gene: TRBJ1-2
V gene: TRBV5-4
CDR3 protein: CASSLEGNGYTF
CDR3 DNA: TGTGCCAGCAGCTTGGAGGGGAATGGCTACACCTTC

clone size: NA
D gene: NA
J gene: TRBJ1-5
V gene: TRBV28
CDR3 protein: CASSGAPLLADSNQPQHF
CDR3 DNA: TGTGCCAGCAGTGGTGCCCCCCTCTTGGCGGATAGCAATCAGCCCCAGCATTTT

clone size: NA
D gene: NA
J gene: TRBJ1-5
V gene: TRBV12-3/TRBV12-4
CDR3 protein: CASSSTWAQPQHF
CDR3 DNA: TGTGCCAGCAGCTCCACTTGGGCACAGCCCCAGCATTTT

clone size: few
D gene: NA
J gene: TRBJ1-3
V gene: TRBV7-9
CDR3 protein: CASSLEPGNTIYF
CDR3 DNA: TGTGCCAGCAGCTTAGAACCGGGAAACACCATATATTTT

clone size: NA
D gene: NA
J gene: TRBJ1-1
V gene: TRBV7-6
CDR3 protein: CASSLLGSTRESEAFF
CDR3 DNA: TGTGCCAGCAGCTTATTGGGGTCTACGCGGGAGAGTGAAGCTTTCTTT

clone size: NA
D gene: NA
J gene: TRBJ2-7
V gene: TRBV6-5
CDR3 protein: CASSYMGASYEQYF
CDR3 DNA: TGTGCCAGCAGTTACATGGGGGCATCCTACGAGCAGTACTTC

clone size: NA
D gene: NA
J gene: TRBJ1-2
V gene: TRBV7-3
CDR3 protein: CASSLTPEDGYTF
CDR3 DNA: TGTGCCAGCAGCTTAACCCCAGAGGATGGCTACACCTTC

clone size: NA
D gene: NA
J gene: TRBJ2-7
V gene: TRBV19
CDR3 protein: CASSTRTVSYEQYF
CDR3 DNA: TGTGCCAGTAGTACCCGAACTGTCTCCTACGAGCAGTACTTC

clone size: NA
D gene: NA
J gene: TRBJ1-5
V gene: TRBV28
CDR3 protein: CASIPLGDIFSNQPQHF
CDR3 DNA: TGTGCCAGCATCCCTCTCGGCGATATCTTTAGCAATCAGCCCCAGCATTTT

clone size: NA
D gene: NA
J gene: TRBJ1-5
V gene: TRBV4-1
CDR3 protein: CASSHPGTRNQPQHF
CDR3 DNA: TGCGCCAGCAGCCACCCGGGAACTCGCAATCAGCCCCAGCATTTT

clone size: NA
D gene: TRBD1
J gene: TRBJ1-6
V gene: TRBV28
CDR3 protein: CASRRRQGGSPLHF
CDR3 DNA: TGTGCCAGCAGGCGCCGACAGGGGGGTTCACCCCTCCACTTT

clone size: few
D gene: NA
J gene: TRBJ2-7
V gene: TRBV6-5
CDR3 protein: CASSSEDSILSYEQYF
CDR3 DNA: TGTGCCAGCAGTTCCGAGGACAGTATTCTCTCCTACGAGCAGTACTTC

clone size: NA
D gene: NA
J gene: TRBJ1-2
V gene: TRBV7-2
CDR3 protein: CASSLGPGHVNYGYTF
CDR3 DNA: TGTGCCAGCAGCTTAGGTCCGGGACACGTTAACTATGGCTACACCTTC

clone size: medium-sized
D gene: TRBD1
J gene: TRBJ1-1
V gene: TRBV4-2
CDR3 protein: CASSQEGDRGPRAFF
CDR3 DNA: TGTGCCAGCAGCCAAGAAGGGGACAGGGGGCCCCGGGCTTTCTTT

clone size: NA
D gene: NA
J gene: TRBJ1-5
V gene: TRBV24-1
CDR3 protein: CATSDFVRGQQPQHF
CDR3 DNA: TGTGCCACCAGTGATTTCGTCAGGGGTCAACAGCCCCAGCATTTT

clone size: NA
D gene: NA
J gene: TRBJ1-5
V gene: TRBV7-8
CDR3 protein: CASSLDGPNQPQHF
CDR3 DNA: TGTGCCAGCAGCTTGGACGGCCCCAATCAGCCCCAGCATTTT

clone size: NA
D gene: NA
J gene: TRBJ1-1
V gene: TRBV18
CDR3 protein: CASSPTILGAYTEAFF
CDR3 DNA: TGTGCCAGCTCACCAACCATATTAGGGGCTTACACTGAAGCTTTCTTT

clone size: NA
D gene: NA
J gene: TRBJ1-1
V gene: TRBV4-3
CDR3 protein: CASSQVGASSNTEAFF
CDR3 DNA: TGCGCCAGCAGCCAAGTGGGGGCGTCGTCTAACACTGAAGCTTTCTTT

clone size: few
D gene: NA
J gene: TRBJ2-1
V gene: TRBV5-1
CDR3 protein: CASSFMGSYNEQFF
CDR3 DNA: TGCGCCAGCAGCTTTATGGGGTCCTACAATGAGCAGTTCTTC

clone size: NA
D gene: NA
J gene: TRBJ1-5
V gene: TRBV20-1
CDR3 protein: CSASNLADYRVRNQPQHF
CDR3 DNA: TGCAGTGCTAGCAACCTCGCGGACTACAGGGTTCGCAATCAGCCCCAGCATTTT

clone size: few
D gene: TRBD1
J gene: TRBJ1-2
V gene: TRBV2
CDR3 protein: CASSEALPAGGYGYTF
CDR3 DNA: TGTGCCAGCAGTGAAGCGCTTCCCGCAGGGGGATATGGCTACACCTTC

clone size: NA
D gene: NA
J gene: TRBJ1-2
V gene: TRBV20-1
CDR3 protein: CSVAPWGLGGYTF
CDR3 DNA: TGCAGTGTCGCGCCGTGGGGGCTCGGTGGCTACACCTTC

clone size: few
D gene: NA
J gene: TRBJ1-1
V gene: TRBV20-1
CDR3 protein: CSAREWGSLRGAFF
CDR3 DNA: TGCAGTGCTAGAGAATGGGGATCTCTACGTGGAGCTTTCTTT

clone size: NA
D gene: NA
J gene: TRBJ1-5
V gene: TRBV27
CDR3 protein: CASSPQAPRNQPQHF
CDR3 DNA: TGTGCCAGCAGTCCACAGGCCCCCCGCAATCAGCCCCAGCATTTT

clone size: few
D gene: NA
J gene: TRBJ1-5
V gene: TRBV10-3
CDR3 protein: CAIRLDKNQPQHF
CDR3 DNA: TGTGCCATCAGGCTGGACAAGAATCAGCCCCAGCATTTT

clone size: few
D gene: NA
J gene: TRBJ1-2
V gene: TRBV19
CDR3 protein: CASSTAGEGGYTF
CDR3 DNA: TGTGCCAGTAGTACGGCAGGGGAAGGAGGCTACACCTTC

clone size: few
D gene: TRBD2
J gene: TRBJ2-7
V gene: TRBV20-1
CDR3 protein: CSARDWGRAYEQYF
CDR3 DNA: TGCAGTGCTAGAGATTGGGGGAGGGCCTACGAGCAGTACTTC

clone size: once
D gene: NA
J gene: TRBJ2-7
V gene: TRBV19
CDR3 protein: CASSNRDRHYEQYF
CDR3 DNA: TGTGCCAGTAGTAACCGGGACCGGCACTACGAGCAGTACTTC

clone size: NA
D gene: NA
J gene: TRBJ1-1
V gene: TRBV30
CDR3 protein: CAWSVGGEAFF
CDR3 DNA: TGTGCCTGGAGTGTAGGAGGTGAAGCTTTCTTT

clone size: few
D gene: NA
J gene: TRBJ1-5
V gene: TRBV15
CDR3 protein: CATSSAGTASNQPQHF
CDR3 DNA: TGTGCCACCAGCAGCGCAGGGACGGCGAGCAATCAGCCCCAGCATTTT

clone size: few
D gene: NA
J gene: TRBJ1-5
V gene: TRBV6-1
CDR3 protein: CASSESRGDQPQHF
CDR3 DNA: TGTGCCAGCAGTGAATCCCGAGGGGACCAGCCCCAGCATTTT

clone size: few
D gene: TRBD2
J gene: TRBJ2-3
V gene: TRBV7-2
CDR3 protein: CASRPPGLPTDTQYF
CDR3 DNA: TGTGCCAGCAGACCACCGGGACTACCCACAGATACGCAGTATTTT

clone size: NA
D gene: NA
J gene: TRBJ2-5
V gene: TRBV20-1
CDR3 protein: CSAGPTGAYPRETQYF
CDR3 DNA: TGCAGTGCTGGGCCCACGGGAGCCTACCCAAGAGAGACCCAGTACTTC

clone size: NA
D gene: TRBD2
J gene: TRBJ2-3
V gene: TRBV11-3
CDR3 protein: CASRPTGTRGDTQYF
CDR3 DNA: TGTGCCAGCAGACCGACCGGGACTAGAGGAGATACGCAGTATTTT

clone size: NA
D gene: NA
J gene: TRBJ2-1
V gene: TRBV6-1
CDR3 protein: CASRLTTGSYNEQFF
CDR3 DNA: TGTGCCAGCAGACTTACTACTGGCTCCTACAATGAGCAGTTCTTC

clone size: NA
D gene: TRBD1
J gene: TRBJ1-2
V gene: TRBV29-1
CDR3 protein: CSVGQGADYGYTF
CDR3 DNA: TGCAGCGTGGGACAGGGTGCGGACTATGGCTACACCTTC

clone size: NA
D gene: NA
J gene: TRBJ1-2
V gene: TRBV20-1
CDR3 protein: CSASLSLAGREAYGYTF
CDR3 DNA: TGCAGTGCTTCCCTGAGTCTCGCGGGCAGGGAGGCCTATGGCTACACCTTC

clone size: NA
D gene: TRBD1
J gene: TRBJ1-2
V gene: TRBV25-1
CDR3 protein: CASRGQGGGYTF
CDR3 DNA: TGTGCCAGCAGAGGACAGGGTGGCGGCTACACCTTC

clone size: NA
D gene: NA
J gene: TRBJ2-5
V gene: TRBV7-2
CDR3 protein: CASSLQETQYF
CDR3 DNA: TGTGCCAGCAGCTTACAAGAGACCCAGTACTTC

clone size: NA
D gene: TRBD2
J gene: TRBJ2-3
V gene: TRBV10-2
CDR3 protein: CASSDHAIFTSGGTDTQYF
CDR3 DNA: TGCGCCAGCAGTGACCACGCTATATTTACTAGCGGGGGGACAGATACGCAGTATTTT

clone size: NA
D gene: NA
J gene: TRBJ2-4
V gene: TRBV6-5
CDR3 protein: CASSYSMGVPDIQYF
CDR3 DNA: TGTGCCAGCAGTTACTCGATGGGGGTCCCGGACATTCAGTACTTC

clone size: NA
D gene: TRBD2
J gene: TRBJ2-2
V gene: TRBV29-1
CDR3 protein: CSVRTSGANTGELFF
CDR3 DNA: TGCAGCGTTAGGACTAGCGGCGCGAACACCGGGGAGCTGTTTTTT

clone size: NA
D gene: TRBD2
J gene: TRBJ2-7
V gene: TRBV28
CDR3 protein: CASSQGDYTYEQYF
CDR3 DNA: TGTGCCAGCAGTCAAGGGGACTATACCTACGAGCAGTACTTC

clone size: NA
D gene: TRBD2
J gene: TRBJ2-7
V gene: TRBV2
CDR3 protein: CASSDVLAGIDEQYF
CDR3 DNA: TGTGCCAGCAGTGACGTACTAGCGGGGATAGACGAGCAGTACTTC